The TCR beta chain described here comes from a study of a mutant IDH1 vaccine in newly diagnosed glioma. Study details: Treated patients had a mean age of 40.4 years and a roughly 60% male, around 40% female split. Overall study results and limits: Pseudoprogression showed no apparent link to changes in top peripheral T cell clonotypes.

Turning to this clone: Its antigen remains unidentified.

The V gene's germline CDR1 is SEHNR and CDR2 FQNEAQ (reference sequence). Between the trimmed V and J ends, which lost 3 bases and 8 bases, there was a span of 7 bases. The CDR3 is made up of 11 amino acids. Sequencing was performed with immunoSEQ multiplex PCR; in TCRdb, only in-frame clones are kept and a portion is missing. Among tens of thousands of clones listed, roughly 80% were seen once. Stated time point: week 35, safety follow-up. Topical imiquimod accompanied each vaccine dose, which consisted of 300 ug of mutant IDH1 20-mer peptide. The starting material was PBMCs, obtained from a glioma patient whose treatment included an IDH1 peptide vaccine. This sequence originates from a man younger than 40 with glioma. The J gene is TRBJ1-1, the V gene TRBV7-9; D gene uncertain. The CDR3 DNA reads as TGTGCCAGCAGCTTCCACCACGAAGCTTTCTTT. It encodes CASSFHHEAFF.